The 22 T cell receptor beta chains listed next were all sequenced from one sample in a study of T-cell reconstitution after alpha-beta-depleted transplantation in children. The TCRbeta library incorporated unique molecular identifiers. TCRdb re-called the PCR reads with MiXCR, one entry per CDR3 protein. The sample has 450,000 to 600,000 distinct CDR3 sequences, around 19% seen once. The material sequenced was PBMCs from the stem cell graft donor, taken from the stem cell graft. The receptor set was obtained from a human donor who donated a stem cell graft to a child with acute lymphoblastic leukemia.

This clonotype was picked up a small number of times. The CDR3 here is CASSPRTEPPSNEQFF. CDR3 sequence (DNA): TGTGCCAGCAGCCCCCGGACGGAGCCCCCGAGCAATGAGCAGTTCTTC. This rearrangement joins TRBV11-2 to TRBJ2-1; the D is unclear. V was trimmed by 5 bases and J by 6 bases, leaving 20 bases between them. CDR1 and CDR2 from the germline V gene are SGHAT and FQNNGV. The CDR3 runs to 16 residues.

The chain has TRBV7-9 and TRBJ1-2; 7 bases agree with TRBD1. Germline V gives CDR1 SEHNR, CDR2 FQNEAQ (reference sequence). The J segment lost 1 base and the V segment lost 5 bases, leaving 10 bases of the junction unmatched. CDR3 length: 16 amino acids. Written as DNA, the CDR3 is TGTGCCAGCAGCCTCGACAGGGACCCTCATAACTATGGCTACACCTTC. Translating gives CASSLDRDPHNYGYTF.

In regard to this clonotype: The junction departs from the called germline gene at one end, perhaps through a read error. The chain combines TRBV7-9 with TRBJ2-1; 7 bases are a match to TRBD2. Looked up from germline, CDR1 is SEHNR and CDR2 is FQNEAQ (reference sequence). The CDR3 contains 15 residues. CDR3 residues: CASSPRGSSYNEEFF. The CDR3 bases are TGTGCCAGCAGCCCCCGCGGGAGTTCCTACAATGAGGAGTTCTTC.

CDR3: CASREGQDNTGELFF. The CDR3 region has the DNA TGTGCCAGCAGAGAGGGACAGGACAACACCGGGGAGCTGTTTTTT. The V and J genes are TRBV14 and TRBJ2-2; 8 positions match TRBD1. The CDR3 has 15 residues. Germline-derived CDR1 and CDR2 are SGHDN and FVKESK. Losses at the gene ends were 6 bases for V and 2 bases for J; bases not matched to a gene: 5.

This clonotype was detected only a few times. This chain uses TRBV20-1 with TRBJ2-7, with a possible D match to TRBD2 (6 bases). V was shortened by 4 bases and J by 0 bases, with 19 bases between the two germline ends. This CDR3 has 16 residues. Germline V lookup: CDR1 DFQATT, CDR2 SNEGSKA (reference sequence). The CDR3 region is CSATQRRDSYSYEQYF. CDR3 coding DNA: TGCAGTGCTACACAACGCCGGGACTCTTACTCCTACGAGCAGTACTTC.

This clonotype was seen a few times. The CDR3 region is CASSLPRPPTKSYEQYF. Here the CDR3 DNA reads TGCGCCAGCAGCTTACCCCGCCCGCCGACTAAATCCTACGAGCAGTACTTC. This chain links TRBV5-1 with TRBJ2-7, with D perhaps TRBD2 (5 bases). Germline values: CDR1 SGHRS, CDR2 YFSETQ. Trimming cost V 2 bases and J 1 base, with 19 bases left between them. The CDR3 runs to 17 residues.

This clonotype was counted a few times. The chain combines TRBV7-9 with TRBJ2-1; possible D gene TRBD2, 5 bases. Germline V gene sequence: CDR1 SEHNR, CDR2 FQNEAQ (reference sequence). Trimming removed 3 bases from V and 4 bases from J, with 16 bases in between. This CDR3 is built from 16 residues. The CDR3: CASSFLPSSYYNEQFF. CDR3 DNA: TGTGCCAGCAGCTTTCTACCTAGCAGCTATTACAATGAGCAGTTCTTC.

There are a few counts of this clonotype. The chain couples TRBV20-1 to TRBJ2-1; possible D gene TRBD2, 5 bases. The V end was cut by 4 bases, the J end by 10 bases, with 17 bases between. The CDR3 has 13 amino acids. Germline CDR1 reads DFQATT; CDR2 reads SNEGSKA (reference sequence). The CDR3 nucleotides read TGCAGTGCTATGGGATCTCCTACGGGGGAGCAGTTCTTC. This translates into CSAMGSPTGEQFF.

This clonotype was observed a handful of times. V is TRBV6-1 and J is TRBJ2-1; TRBD2 aligns across 8 bases. Unmatched junction bases numbered 7, after V lost 5 bases and J lost 4 bases. The CDR3 has 15 amino acids. CDR1 is MNHNS and CDR2 is SASEGT in the germline V gene. Here the CDR3 DNA reads TGTGCCAGCAGTCAGAGCGGGAGTTGGTACAATGAGCAGTTCTTC. Amino acid sequence: CASSQSGSWYNEQFF.

This CDR3 reads CASRKGRGSMNTEAFF. Written as DNA, the CDR3 is TGTGCCAGTAGGAAGGGTAGAGGTTCCATGAACACTGAAGCTTTCTTT. This rearrangement joins TRBV19 to TRBJ1-1; D call uncertain. Germline V gene data show CDR1 as LNHDA and CDR2 as SQIVND (reference sequence). V lost 6 bases and J 0 bases, leaving 17 bases between the germline ends. The CDR3 length is 16 residues. The full variable domain, its missing parts supplied by reference TRBV19 and TRBJ1-1, is DGGITQSPKYLFRKEGQNVTLSCEQNLNHDAMYWYRQDPGQGLRLIYYSQIVNDFQKGDIAEGYSVSREKKESFPLTVTSAQKNPTAFYLCASRKGRGSMNTEAFFGQGTRLTVV.

This clonotype was counted between two and nine times. The genes are TRBV20-1 and TRBJ1-1; D is possibly TRBD1 (5 bases). There are 12 residues in the CDR3. CDR1 is DFQATT and CDR2 is SNEGSKA in the germline V gene (reference sequence). Trimming stripped 0 bases from V and 6 bases from J, with 8 bases between. Here the CDR3 reads CSARDRQSEAFF. The CDR3 region has the DNA TGCAGTGCTAGAGACCGACAGTCTGAAGCTTTCTTT.

This clonotype was observed a handful of times. The V call is TRBV7-9, the J call TRBJ1-5, with no clear D. The CDR3 covers 12 residues. The ends were cut back, 0 bases at V and 6 bases at J, with 3 bases in the middle. Germline V gives CDR1 SEHNR, CDR2 FQNEAQ (reference sequence). CDR3 residues: CASSLAVQPQHF. The CDR3 DNA follows: TGTGCCAGCAGCTTAGCGGTTCAGCCCCAGCATTTT.

The chain has TRBV5-1 and TRBJ1-2, with 7 bases matching TRBD1. Looked up from germline, CDR1 is SGHRS and CDR2 is YFSETQ. This CDR3 has 15 residues. The J segment lost 4 bases and the V segment lost 3 bases, leaving 9 bases of the junction unmatched. As DNA, the CDR3 is TGCGCCAGCAGCTACCACGGACAGGACCGCTATGGCTACACCTTC. Its protein is CASSYHGQDRYGYTF. Based on the CDR3 plus reference TRBV5-1 and TRBJ1-2, the full variable domain is KAGVTQTPRYLIKTRGQQVTLSCSPISGHRSVSWYQQTPGQGLQFLFEYFSETQRNKGNFPGRFSGRQFSNSRSEMNVSTLELGDSALYLCASSYHGQDRYGYTFGSGTRLTVV.

The CDR3 DNA reads TGTGCCAGCAGTTTAGTCCCTGGGGTAGGCACAGATACGCAGTATTTT. Its protein is CASSLVPGVGTDTQYF. The chain links TRBV12-3 or TRBV12-4 to TRBJ2-3; D gene unclear. The CDR3 length is 16 residues. The V end lost 1 base, the J end lost 1 base, and 12 bases lay between the germline ends.

In this sample, this clonotype turned up a few times. The rearrangement joins TRBV13 to TRBJ1-2; a possible D gene is TRBD1 (6 bases). This CDR3 is 11 amino acids long. The V end lost 5 bases, the J end lost 6 bases, and 7 bases lay between the germline ends. Germline CDR1 is PRHDT and CDR2 is FYEKMQ (reference sequence). CDR3 in amino acids: CASSHRDGYTF. The CDR3 bases are TGTGCCAGCAGCCACAGGGATGGCTACACCTTC.

A few counts support this clonotype. The chain has TRBV3-1 and TRBJ2-7; D is ambiguous. V lost 5 bases, J lost 6 bases, and 11 bases lay in between. Germline V gene data show CDR1 as LGHDT and CDR2 as YNNKEL (reference sequence). The CDR3 loop spans 12 amino acids. CDR3 in amino acids: CASSGPKVEQYF. CDR3 sequence (DNA): TGTGCCAGCAGCGGACCGAAAGTCGAGCAGTACTTC.

This clonotype was counted at least ten times. This chain joins TRBV6-5 and TRBJ2-7; 8 bases are a match to TRBD2. Germline lookup yields CDR1 MNHEY and CDR2 SVGAGI. The CDR3 consists of 16 residues. Losses at the gene ends were 4 bases for V and 1 base for J; bases not matched to a gene: 9. Written as DNA, the CDR3 is TGTGCCAGCAGTTTCCCGGGACTAGGGTCGTCCTACGAGCAGTACTTC. Translation gives CASSFPGLGSSYEQYF.

This clonotype was counted between two and nine times. The V gene is TRBV5-1, the J gene TRBJ2-7, with D unclear. V was cut by 1 base and J by 3 bases, with 23 bases left in between. The CDR3 spans 18 residues. The germline V gene encodes CDR1 SGHRS and CDR2 YFSETQ. Here the CDR3 reads CASSLLAPGPMKIYEQYF. CDR3 coding DNA: TGCGCCAGCAGCTTGCTCGCACCGGGCCCAATGAAGATCTACGAGCAGTACTTC.

The DNA for the CDR3 is TGTGCCAGCTCACCGGGGACAGGTCGGCCCTACGAGCAGTACTTC. It encodes CASSPGTGRPYEQYF. The J gene is TRBJ2-7, the V gene TRBV18; TRBD1 matches at 8 bases. Germline V CDR1 and CDR2: KGHSH, LQKENI. The CDR3 sequence is 15 residues long. J lost 2 bases, V lost 3 bases, and 6 bases had no gene match.

The table lists this clonotype with a few counts. V and J are TRBV10-3 and TRBJ2-5; 8 positions match TRBD2. Losses at the gene ends were 4 bases for V and 3 bases for J; bases not matched to a gene: 4. This CDR3 is built from 14 residues. Germline assignment: CDR1 ENHRY and CDR2 SYGVKD. CDR3: CAISAPGLEETQYF. The CDR3 nucleotides read TGTGCCATCAGTGCGCCGGGACTAGAAGAGACCCAGTACTTC.

The chain links TRBV6-1 to TRBJ1-1; D gene uncertain. The ends were cut back, 5 bases at V and 0 bases at J, with 16 bases in the middle. The CDR3 is 16 amino acids. Germline-derived CDR1 and CDR2 are MNHNS and SASEGT. The DNA for the CDR3 is TGTGCCAGCAGTCTCCGCGGAGGAGCCGTGAACACTGAAGCTTTCTTT. Its translation: CASSLRGGAVNTEAFF.

The CDR3 bases are TGTGCCAGCAGCTCACGGGTGAGCTATGGCTACACCTTC. Its protein product is CASSSRVSYGYTF. The chain recombines TRBV5-6 with TRBJ1-2; D is undetermined. The germline V gene has CDR1 SGHDT and CDR2 YYEEEE. V lost 3 bases to trimming and J lost 4 bases, with 10 bases between them. This CDR3 spans 13 amino acids.